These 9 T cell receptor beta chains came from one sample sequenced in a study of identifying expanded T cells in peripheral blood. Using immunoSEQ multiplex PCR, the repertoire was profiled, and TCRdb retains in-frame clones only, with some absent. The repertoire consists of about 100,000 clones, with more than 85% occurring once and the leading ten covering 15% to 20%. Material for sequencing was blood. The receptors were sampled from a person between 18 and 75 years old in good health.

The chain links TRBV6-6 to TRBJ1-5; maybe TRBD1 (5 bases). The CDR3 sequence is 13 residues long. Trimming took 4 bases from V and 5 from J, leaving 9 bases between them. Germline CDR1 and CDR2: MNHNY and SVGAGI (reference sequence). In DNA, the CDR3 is TGTGCCAGCAGTTCGCAGGGTTATCAGCCCCAGCATTTT. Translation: CASSSQGYQPQHF.

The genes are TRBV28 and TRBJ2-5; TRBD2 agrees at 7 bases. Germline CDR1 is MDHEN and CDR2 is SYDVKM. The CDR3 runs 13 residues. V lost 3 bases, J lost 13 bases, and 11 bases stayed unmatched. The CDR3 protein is CASSLGTRTRRYF. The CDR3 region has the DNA TGTGCCAGCAGTTTGGGGACCAGGACTAGGCGGTACTTC. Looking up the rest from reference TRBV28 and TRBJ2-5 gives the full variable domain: DVKVTQSSRYLVKRTGEKVFLECVQDMDHENMFWYRQDPGLGLRLIYFSYDVKMKEKGDIPEGYSVSREKKERFSLILESASTNQTSMYLCASSLGTRTRRYFGPGTRLLVL.

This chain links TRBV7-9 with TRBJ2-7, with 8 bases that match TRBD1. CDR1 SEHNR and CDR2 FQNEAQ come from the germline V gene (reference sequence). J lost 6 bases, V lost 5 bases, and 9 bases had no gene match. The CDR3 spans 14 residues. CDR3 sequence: CASSHQGASSEQYF. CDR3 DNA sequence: TGTGCCAGCAGCCACCAGGGGGCATCTAGCGAGCAGTACTTC.

CDR3 protein: CASSLGPVQETQYF. In nucleotides, the CDR3 is TGCGCCAGCAGCTTGGGGCCGGTTCAAGAGACCCAGTACTTC. The chain has TRBV5-1 and TRBJ2-5; D not resolved. The length of the CDR3 is 14 residues. CDR1 is SGHRS and CDR2 is YFSETQ in the germline V gene. V was trimmed by 0 bases and J by 2 bases, leaving 8 bases between them. Combining the CDR3 with reference TRBV5-1 and TRBJ2-5 gives the whole variable domain KAGVTQTPRYLIKTRGQQVTLSCSPISGHRSVSWYQQTPGQGLQFLFEYFSETQRNKGNFPGRFSGRQFSNSRSEMNVSTLELGDSALYLCASSLGPVQETQYFGPGTRLLVL.

The CDR3 DNA reads TGCGCCAGCAGCCAGTGGTTCGGGCTCCAAGAGACCCAGTACTTC. Its translation: CASSQWFGLQETQYF. V gene TRBV4-3 combines with J gene TRBJ2-5; no firm D call. CDR1 is LGHNA and CDR2 is YSLEER in the germline V gene. V was shortened by 3 bases and J by 1 base, with 12 bases between the two germline ends. The CDR3 length is 15 residues.

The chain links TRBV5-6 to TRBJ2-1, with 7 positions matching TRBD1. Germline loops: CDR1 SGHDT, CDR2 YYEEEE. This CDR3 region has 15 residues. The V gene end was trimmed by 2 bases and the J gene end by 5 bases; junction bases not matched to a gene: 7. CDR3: CASSFGDRENNEQFF. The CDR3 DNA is TGTGCCAGCAGCTTCGGGGACAGAGAGAACAATGAGCAGTTCTTC.

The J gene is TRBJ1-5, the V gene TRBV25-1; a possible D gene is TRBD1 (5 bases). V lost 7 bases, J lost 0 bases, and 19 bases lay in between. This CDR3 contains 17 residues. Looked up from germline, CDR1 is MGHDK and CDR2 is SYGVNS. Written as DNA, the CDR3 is TGTGCCAGCACCCCGAATAGGGAGAGGGGTAGCAATCAGCCCCAGCATTTT. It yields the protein CASTPNRERGSNQPQHF.

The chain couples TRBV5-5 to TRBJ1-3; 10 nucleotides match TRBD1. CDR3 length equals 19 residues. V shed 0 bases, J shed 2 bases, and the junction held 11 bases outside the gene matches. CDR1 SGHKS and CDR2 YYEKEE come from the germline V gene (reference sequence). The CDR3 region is CASSLAPTFDRGPGNTIYF. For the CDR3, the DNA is TGTGCCAGCAGCTTGGCTCCTACGTTCGACAGGGGGCCTGGAAACACCATATATTTT. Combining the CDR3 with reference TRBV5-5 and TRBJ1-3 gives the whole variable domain DAGVTQSPTHLIKTRGQQVTLRCSPISGHKSVSWYQQVLGQGPQFIFQYYEKEERGRGNFPDRFSARQFPNYSSELNVNALLLGDSALYLCASSLAPTFDRGPGNTIYFGEGSWLTVV.

This CDR3 is CASSGRTDTQYF. The CDR3 DNA is TGTGCCAGCAGTGGACGAACAGATACGCAGTATTTT. The rearrangement uses TRBV25-1 and TRBJ2-3, with D uncertain. The CDR3 length is 12 residues. The germline V gene encodes CDR1 MGHDK and CDR2 SYGVNS. V was clipped by 4 bases and J by 3 bases, with 5 bases between them.